The 25 T cell receptor beta chains given below trace back to one sample, sequenced in a study of T cell changes during pregnancy in multiple sclerosis. Using immunoSEQ multiplex PCR, the repertoire was profiled, and TCRdb retains in-frame clones only, with some absent. The sample yields approximately 32,000 clones, roughly 87% seen once. The sequencing here drew on CD8+ T cells from peripheral blood mononuclear cells, taken in the second trimester of pregnancy. These TCRs come from a female donor with multiple sclerosis, enrolled in a pregnancy study.

The J gene is TRBJ1-4, the V gene TRBV7-9, with a weak D call TRBD1 (6 bases). This CDR3 region has 14 residues. The V and J ends lost 3 bases and 8 bases respectively, with 13 bases between them. Looked up from germline, CDR1 is SEHNR and CDR2 is FQNEAQ (reference sequence). CDR3 sequence reads: CASSLGQVYEKLFF. DNA for the CDR3: TGTGCCAGCAGCTTGGGACAAGTATACGAAAAACTGTTTTTT.

This clone was observed a handful of times. V gene TRBV30 combines with J gene TRBJ1-1, with D unresolved. V was shortened by 2 bases and J by 10 bases, with 14 bases between the two germline ends. This CDR3 region has 12 residues. Germline loops: CDR1 GTSNPN, CDR2 SVGIG (reference sequence). CDR3 DNA: TGTGCCTGGAGTTGGGGTCCCGAGGGAGCTTTCTTT. Its protein product is CAWSWGPEGAFF.

V and J are TRBV9 and TRBJ1-1; 10 bases fit TRBD1. CDR3 length equals 18 residues. V lost 3 bases and J lost 1; bases outside the gene matches: 12. Germline loops: CDR1 SGDLS, CDR2 YYNGEE. The CDR3, as DNA: TGTGCCAGCAGCGGGGCCCCGACCGGGACAGGGGAGAACACTGAAGCTTTCTTT. Translating gives CASSGAPTGTGENTEAFF.

This chain connects TRBV13 to TRBJ2-7; TRBD2 matches at 11 bases. The CDR3 totals 15 residues. The germline gives CDR1 PRHDT, CDR2 FYEKMQ (reference sequence). V gave up 5 bases and J gave up 2 bases; unmatched junction bases: 5. The CDR3 reads CASSAILAGAYEQYF. The CDR3 DNA is TGTGCCAGCAGCGCGATACTAGCGGGAGCCTACGAGCAGTACTTC.

This chain connects TRBV7-9 to TRBJ2-3; TRBD2 matches at 7 bases. The CDR3 loop spans 13 amino acids. The ends lost 5 bases at V and 6 bases at J; junction bases unmatched: 5. Germline V lookup: CDR1 SEHNR, CDR2 FQNEAQ (reference sequence). Here the CDR3 reads CASSPAGWDTQYF. CDR3 nucleotides: TGTGCCAGCAGCCCAGCGGGGTGGGATACGCAGTATTTT.

The chain joins TRBV28 to TRBJ1-5, with 7 bases that match TRBD1. Trimming removed 5 bases from V and 1 base from J; junction bases left unmatched: 11. There are 17 residues in the CDR3. CDR1 is MDHEN and CDR2 is SYDVKM in the germline V gene. DNA for the CDR3: TGTGCCAGCAGTCCCTCAGTGGGGACAGACAGCAATCAGCCCCAGCATTTT. It translates to CASSPSVGTDSNQPQHF.

The chain uses TRBV11-3 and TRBJ2-5; possible D gene TRBD2, 6 bases. Germline V gene sequence: CDR1 SGHNT, CDR2 YENEEA. This CDR3 has 15 residues. The V gene lost 5 bases and the J gene lost 2 bases, with 15 bases spanning the gap. The DNA for the CDR3 is TGTGCCAGCAGCCCCGGTGGCGGGAAACAAGAGACCCAGTACTTC. It is translated as CASSPGGGKQETQYF.

The chain combines TRBV4-1 with TRBJ1-6; D remains unclear. CDR1 is MGHRA, CDR2 YSYEKL, per germline. The V end lost 4 bases, the J end lost 3 bases, and 16 bases lay between the germline ends. This CDR3 has 17 amino acids. The CDR3 spells CASSPSGDALYNSPLHF. Here the CDR3 DNA reads TGCGCCAGCAGCCCAAGCGGGGATGCCCTCTATAATTCACCCCTCCACTTT.

The rearrangement uses TRBV15 and TRBJ1-2, with 7 nucleotides matching TRBD1. The germline gives CDR1 LNHNV, CDR2 YYDKDF (reference sequence). The CDR3 extends over 14 amino acids. V trimming: 4 bases; J trimming: 8 bases; junction bases outside the gene matches: 10. CDR3 loop: CATSTHRGGFGYTF. DNA for the CDR3: TGTGCCACCAGCACGCACAGGGGAGGCTTCGGCTACACCTTC.

The chain is built from TRBV5-5 and TRBJ2-7; maybe TRBD1 (6 bases). V was pared by 4 bases and J by 3 bases, with 8 bases between. Germline V gene data show CDR1 as SGHKS and CDR2 as YYEKEE (reference sequence). There are 12 residues in the CDR3. The CDR3 loop reads CASSGTNYEQYF. CDR3 nucleotide sequence: TGTGCCAGCAGCGGGACAAACTACGAGCAGTACTTC.

The chain uses TRBV6-1 and TRBJ2-7; 9 positions match TRBD1. Germline CDR1 and CDR2: MNHNS and SASEGT. This CDR3 region has 15 residues. The V and J ends lost 4 bases and 3 bases, in that order; junction bases with no gene match: 7. The DNA for the CDR3 is TGTGCCAGCAGTGCACGCCGGGACAGGGACTACGAGCAGTACTTC. Its protein product is CASSARRDRDYEQYF.

The chain joins TRBV11-2 to TRBJ2-7, with D hard to call. Germline V gene sequence: CDR1 SGHAT, CDR2 FQNNGV. This CDR3 comprises 13 residues. V lost 1 base, J lost 4 bases, and 8 bases lay in between. For the CDR3, the DNA is TGTGCCAGCAGCTTAGGAGAGCTTTACGAGCAGTACTTC. It is translated as CASSLGELYEQYF.

The rearrangement links TRBV7-3 to TRBJ2-1; the match to TRBD1 covers 9 bases. J was trimmed by 2 bases and V by 2 bases; bases with no gene match: 7. Germline assignment: CDR1 SGHTA and CDR2 FQGTGA. The CDR3 sequence is 17 residues long. The CDR3 spells CASSLVTGTGTYNEQFF. Here the CDR3 DNA reads TGTGCCAGCAGCTTAGTAACCGGGACAGGGACCTACAATGAGCAGTTCTTC.

The V call is TRBV9, the J call TRBJ2-2; 9 nucleotides match TRBD1. CDR1 and CDR2 from the germline V gene are SGDLS and YYNGEE. Unmatched junction bases numbered 12, after V lost 3 bases and J lost 6 bases. The CDR3 has 17 amino acids. The CDR3 protein is CASSGDRVNRGPGELFF. Written as DNA, the CDR3 is TGTGCCAGCAGCGGGGACAGGGTGAATCGGGGTCCCGGGGAGCTGTTTTTT.

The rearrangement uses TRBV27 and TRBJ2-1; TRBD1 agrees at 9 bases. This CDR3 is built from 16 residues. The J segment lost 5 bases and the V segment lost 5 bases, leaving 10 bases of the junction unmatched. Germline CDR1 MNHEY, CDR2 SMNVEV (reference sequence). Written as DNA, the CDR3 is TGTGCCAGCAGTAACGGTCTGGGACAGGGACACAATGAGCAGTTCTTC. This sequence encodes CASSNGLGQGHNEQFF.

The chain is built from TRBV30 and TRBJ2-2; 13 bases fit TRBD2. Germline V lookup: CDR1 GTSNPN, CDR2 SVGIG (reference sequence). V lost 5 bases and J lost 9; bases outside the gene matches: 15. This CDR3 comprises 17 residues. The CDR3 region has the DNA TGTGCCTGGTTGGGGGGGAAGACTAGCGGGGGGTCGAGGGAGCTGTTTTTT. Its protein is CAWLGGKTSGGSRELFF.

This chain uses TRBV27 with TRBJ2-1; D not resolved. CDR1 and CDR2 from the germline V gene are MNHEY and SMNVEV (reference sequence). The CDR3 is 11 amino acids. Trimming took off 4 bases at V and 5 bases at J, with 3 bases between the two ends. CDR3: CASSSNNEQFF. DNA of the CDR3: TGTGCCAGCAGTTCTAACAATGAGCAGTTCTTC.

This clone showed up just once. The chain couples TRBV4-1 to TRBJ2-7, with D maybe TRBD1 (6 bases). The CDR3 has 13 residues. Trimming stripped 6 bases from V and 4 bases from J, with 13 bases between. In germline, CDR1 is MGHRA, CDR2 YSYEKL. The CDR3 DNA reads as TGCGCCAGCAGTGGGGCAGGGGAATACGAGCAGTACTTC. It is translated as CASSGAGEYEQYF.

The rearrangement links TRBV7-9 to TRBJ1-4; no reliable D call. This CDR3 contains 11 residues. The germline V gene encodes CDR1 SEHNR and CDR2 FQNEAQ (reference sequence). The germline V and J ends were trimmed by 7 bases and 8 bases, with 8 bases remaining between them. The CDR3 bases are TGTGCCAGCACCCCGGGAGAAAAACTGTTTTTT. Translating it yields CASTPGEKLFF.

The J gene is TRBJ2-7, the V gene TRBV5-1; D ambiguous. The CDR3 has 16 residues. The germline CDR1 and CDR2 sequences are SGHRS and YFSETQ. The V gene lost 5 bases and the J gene lost 0 bases, with 18 bases spanning the gap. The CDR3 DNA reads TGCGCCAGCAGTAGACCCGAGGTGGCAGACTCCTACGAGCAGTACTTC. It yields the protein CASSRPEVADSYEQYF.

Worth noting for this clone: The germline gene is not matched at one end of the junction; a read error may be the cause. The chain carries TRBV7-9 and TRBJ1-2; possible D gene TRBD1, 5 bases. The length of the CDR3 is 12 residues. Germline V gives CDR1 SEHNR, CDR2 FQNEAQ (reference sequence). Here the CDR3 reads CASSFERQGGSF. CDR3 nucleotides: TGTGCCAGCAGCTTCGAAAGGCAGGGCGGCTCCTTC.

Only one count was recorded for this clone. The chain recombines TRBV25-1 with TRBJ1-1; D is undetermined. CDR1 MGHDK and CDR2 SYGVNS come from the germline V gene. Trimming took 4 bases from V and 4 from J, leaving 19 bases between them. This CDR3 spans 16 amino acids. The CDR3, as DNA: TGTGCCAGCAGTGGTGAGGGAACAATCTGGAGCACTGAAGCTTTCTTT. Translation gives CASSGEGTIWSTEAFF.

The chain employs TRBV12-5 and TRBJ1-2; no clear D gene. The ends were cut back, 6 bases at V and 1 base at J, with 6 bases in the middle. The germline V gene has CDR1 LGHNT and CDR2 FRNRAP. This CDR3 comprises 12 residues. CDR3 sequence (DNA): TGTGCTAGTGGGGAGCGTAACTATGGCTACACCTTC. Its translation: CASGERNYGYTF.

This clone was recorded once. The chain couples TRBV7-9 to TRBJ1-1, with 7 bases lining up with TRBD1. Germline V gene lookup returns CDR1 SEHNR and CDR2 FQNEAQ (reference sequence). V gave up 1 base and J gave up 6 bases; unmatched junction bases: 11. CDR3 length: 16 amino acids. The CDR3 DNA sequence: TGTGCCAGCAGCTTAGGGGGGACAGCCGCAAGCGCTGAAGCTTTCTTT. Translating gives CASSLGGTAASAEAFF.

The chain combines TRBV7-3 with TRBJ2-1, with 8 bases matching TRBD2. CDR3 length equals 14 residues. The germline CDR1 and CDR2 sequences are SGHTA and FQGTGA. V trimming: 5 bases; J trimming: 0 bases; junction bases outside the gene matches: 0. CDR3 sequence (DNA): TGTGCCAGCAGCGGGACTAGCTCCTACAATGAGCAGTTCTTC. Translated, it gives CASSGTSSYNEQFF.